The rows below give T cell receptor beta chains drawn from one sample of a study of Ad26.COV2.S vaccination and SARS-CoV-2 variants. Measured with immunoSEQ multiplex PCR; TCRdb has only the in-frame clones, and not every one. The sample records under 150,000 clones, 86% being singletons. The sequences come from peripheral blood, collected after recovery from COVID-19. The receptors originated from a human donor who had recovered from COVID-19. CDR3s include the opening cysteine and the closing phenylalanine or tryptophan. A D gene is named only where the DNA matches it firmly. Not all rows give a size; the values are once, few, many and, for expanded clones, a class.

clone_size,d_call,j_call,v_call,cdr3_nt,cdr3_aa
once,TRBD2,TRBJ2-7,TRBV6-6,TGTGCCAGCAGACTCCCGGGGGAGGGAGCCTACGAGCAGTACTTC,CASRLPGEGAYEQYF
NA,TRBD1,TRBJ2-7,TRBV6-1,TGTGCCAGCAGTGAAGCGACAGGGGCCTACGAGCAGTACTTC,CASSEATGAYEQYF
NA,NA,TRBJ2-5,TRBV28,TGTGCCAGCAGTTCGGCCAGTCGAGGGGGAGAGACCCAGTACTTC,CASSSASRGGETQYF
few,NA,TRBJ1-2,TRBV18,TGTGCCAGCTCACCACGACAGGACCCGTCCCCTAACTATGGCTACACCTTC,CASSPRQDPSPNYGYTF
NA,TRBD1,TRBJ2-1,TRBV24-1,TGTGCCACCAGTGATTCCGGACAGGCGTACAATGAGCAGTTCTTC,CATSDSGQAYNEQFF
NA,NA,TRBJ1-2,TRBV3-1/TRBV3-2,TGTGCCAGCAGCCAAAACACAGGAACTTATGGCTACACCTTC,CASSQNTGTYGYTF
NA,NA,TRBJ1-1,TRBV28,TGTGCCAGCAGTTCTCCCAGAGAGGCTTTCTTT,CASSSPREAFF
once,TRBD2,TRBJ2-3,TRBV27,TGTGCCAGCAGTCCCTTAGCGGGGGCGAGCACAGATACGCAGTATTTT,CASSPLAGASTDTQYF
NA,TRBD1,TRBJ1-6,TRBV28,TGTGCCAGCAGCGTGTGGGACAGGGACAATTCACCCCTCCACTTT,CASSVWDRDNSPLHF
NA,NA,TRBJ1-1,TRBV25-1,TGTGCCAGCAGTGATCCCCTGGGGAACACTGAAGCTTTCTTT,CASSDPLGNTEAFF
NA,NA,TRBJ2-5,TRBV14,TGTGCCAGCAGCCTACCTACGCGGTCACAAGAGACCCAGTACTTC,CASSLPTRSQETQYF
NA,NA,TRBJ1-2,TRBV28,TGTGCCAGCAGATTGGGTAACTATGGCTACACCTTC,CASRLGNYGYTF
few,NA,TRBJ2-1,TRBV4-2,TGTGCCAGCAGCCAAGATCCCAGGGTAGGAAATGAGCAGTTCTTC,CASSQDPRVGNEQFF
NA,NA,TRBJ2-3,TRBV27,TGTGCCAGCAGTTTAACATCGAGCACAGATACGCAGTATTTT,CASSLTSSTDTQYF
NA,TRBD1,TRBJ1-1,TRBV7-2,TGTGCCAGCAGCCCACAGGGGTTTGAAGCTTTCTTT,CASSPQGFEAFF
NA,NA,TRBJ1-2,TRBV7-9,TGTGCCAGCAGTCCAGGGACGAGCTTTTATGGCTACACCTTC,CASSPGTSFYGYTF
NA,TRBD2,TRBJ2-3,TRBV6-5,TGTGCCAGCGGTTACCGGGACTATGACACAGATACGCAGTATTTT,CASGYRDYDTDTQYF
few,NA,TRBJ1-6,TRBV14,TGTGCCAGCAGCCATGTGGGTGGTTCACCCCTCCACTTT,CASSHVGGSPLHF
NA,NA,TRBJ2-1,TRBV18,TGTGCCAGCTCACCCCTTACCGGACTGGATGAGCAGTTCTTC,CASSPLTGLDEQFF
once,NA,TRBJ1-2,TRBV6-1,TGTGCCAGCAGTGTGGAAGGCCCAAGGAGTAACTATGGCTACACCTTC,CASSVEGPRSNYGYTF
NA,NA,TRBJ2-6,TRBV11-2,TGTGCCAGCAGCTCCCCTCGGACGGGCTCTGGGGCCAACGTCCTGACTTTC,CASSSPRTGSGANVLTF
NA,TRBD1,TRBJ1-4,TRBV28,TGTGCCAGCAGTACCTGGACAGGGACGGTGGAACTGTTTTTT,CASSTWTGTVELFF
once,TRBD1,TRBJ1-2,TRBV11-2,TGTGCCAGCAGCTTAGGACAGGGGATTGGCTACACCTTC,CASSLGQGIGYTF
NA,NA,TRBJ2-7,TRBV30,TGTGCCTGGAGTGTAGGAGGGGGTAACGAGCAGTACTTC,CAWSVGGGNEQYF
NA,NA,TRBJ2-7,TRBV30,TGTGCCTGGAGTGCGCAGGGGGAGCAGTACTTC,CAWSAQGEQYF
once,TRBD2,TRBJ2-1,TRBV6-2/TRBV6-3,TGTGCCAGCAGTTACGGCGCTAGCGGTTACAATGAGCAGTTCTTC,CASSYGASGYNEQFF
NA,TRBD1,TRBJ2-1,TRBV9,TGTGCCAGCAGCGCATTACCGGGACAGGGCCGCAATGAGCAGTTCTTC,CASSALPGQGRNEQFF
NA,NA,TRBJ2-7,TRBV9,TGTGCCAGCAGCGTAGAAGATACGGCCGGCTACGAGCAGTACTTC,CASSVEDTAGYEQYF
once,NA,TRBJ2-3,TRBV28,TGTGCCAGCACCCCATCCAGGGGCCGCAGCACAGATACGCAGTATTTT,CASTPSRGRSTDTQYF
NA,NA,TRBJ1-2,TRBV19,TGTGCCACCGGAGGGCTAAACTATGGCTACACCTTC,CATGGLNYGYTF
NA,NA,TRBJ1-1,TRBV5-6,TGTGCCAGCAGCTCAGGACCGACAGGGAACACTGAAGCTTTCTTT,CASSSGPTGNTEAFF
NA,TRBD1,TRBJ1-2,TRBV5-1,TGCGCCAGCAGCACCTGGACAGGCCCTAACTATGGCTACACCTTC,CASSTWTGPNYGYTF
NA,NA,TRBJ2-5,TRBV7-2,TGTGCCAGCAGCAAGGGTGGGGCGGAGACCCAGTACTTC,CASSKGGAETQYF
NA,TRBD1,TRBJ1-4,TRBV28,TGTGCCAGCAGTACAAAGACAGGGGTGAAACTGTTTTTT,CASSTKTGVKLFF
NA,NA,TRBJ2-7,TRBV19,TGTGCCACCAGCCAACCCGGGACACTTTACGAGCAGTACTTC,CATSQPGTLYEQYF
NA,TRBD2,TRBJ2-1,TRBV28,TGTGCCAGCAGCCCCCCGGGGAGCGGGGGGGCGCGTAATGAGCAGTTCTTC,CASSPPGSGGARNEQFF
NA,NA,TRBJ2-3,TRBV20-1,TGCAGTGCTGTACATGGTACGCAGTATTTT,CSAVHGTQYF
NA,NA,TRBJ1-3,TRBV18,TGTGCCAGCTCACCAAAGGTCGAGGGAAACACCATATATTTT,CASSPKVEGNTIYF
once,NA,TRBJ2-3,TRBV30,TGTGCCTGGAGTCACGGCGGGGATACGCAGTATTTT,CAWSHGGDTQYF
NA,NA,TRBJ2-3,TRBV5-1,TGCGCCAGCCGTAAACAGGGAGCCACAGATACGCAGTATTTT,CASRKQGATDTQYF
NA,NA,TRBJ2-2,TRBV11-2,TGTGCCAGCAGCGCCTCACGGGGGATCACCGGGGAGCTGTTTTTT,CASSASRGITGELFF
NA,TRBD2,TRBJ2-3,TRBV11-2,TGTGCCAGCAGCCGGACTAGCGCCACAGATACGCAGTATTTT,CASSRTSATDTQYF
NA,NA,TRBJ2-2,TRBV10-3,TGTGCCATCAGTAAACAGGAGTCCGGGGAGCTGTTTTTT,CAISKQESGELFF
NA,NA,TRBJ2-7,TRBV6-5,TGTGCCAGCAGTTACTCGGGACGGACCTTAACCTACGAGCAGTACTTC,CASSYSGRTLTYEQYF
once,NA,TRBJ2-7,TRBV5-4,TGTGCCAGCAGCTTGGCCGGTGGGGGTGGGCAGCAGTACTTC,CASSLAGGGGQQYF